Presented here are 12 T cell receptor beta chains from one specimen sequenced in a study of cytomegalovirus exposure and HLA in healthy donors. Use of 60 Vbeta and 13 Jbeta primers characterized the PCR. Sequenced by immunoSEQ multiplex PCR; TCRdb stores in-frame clones only, minus some. The table lists under 150,000 clones, 79% of them singletons. Sequenced input: PBMCs. Receptors were obtained from a man aged 25-40 years in good health and CMV-seropositive.

A note on this clone: Other DNA sequences in this specimen translate into the identical CDR3. The rearrangement uses TRBV30 and TRBJ2-5; TRBD2 might be the D (5 bases). The CDR3 totals 11 residues. CDR1 is GTSNPN and CDR2 is SVGIG in the germline V gene (reference sequence). V lost 3 bases, J lost 8 bases, and 10 bases lay in between. CDR3 sequence (DNA): TGTGCCTGGAGCCTCGGGGAAACCCAGTACTTC. The encoded protein is CAWSLGETQYF.

This sequence joins TRBV7-2 and TRBJ2-5; 8 nucleotides line up with TRBD2. The DNA end is more similar to TRBJ2-7, so the J call may be wrong. Germline V gene lookup returns CDR1 SGHTA and CDR2 FQGNSA. The length of the CDR3 is 15 residues. CDR3 sequence (DNA): TGTGCCAGCAGCTTAGTCGGCGGGGGGCGATACGAGCAGTACTTC. Translated, it gives CASSLVGGGRYEQYF.

The chain recombines TRBV7-8 with TRBJ1-5; no clear D gene. The germline CDR1 and CDR2 sequences are SGHVS and FQNEAQ. The CDR3 is 15 amino acids. Trimming pared 5 bases from V and 4 bases from J, leaving 15 bases between. The CDR3 bases are TGTGCCAGCAGCCTTTTGCAGGCGGGGAATCAGCCCCAGCATTTT. As protein: CASSLLQAGNQPQHF.

A few counts support this clone. The chain uses TRBV2 and TRBJ1-4, with a weak D call TRBD1 (6 bases). Germline CDR1 and CDR2: SNHLY and FYNNEI. V was clipped by 5 bases and J by 8 bases, with 18 bases between them. This CDR3 spans 15 amino acids. The CDR3 is CASSRRGGEGEKLFF. The CDR3 region has the DNA TGTGCCAGCAGTCGAAGGGGGGGGGAAGGCGAAAAACTGTTTTTT.

The chain carries TRBV6-6 and TRBJ1-2, with D maybe TRBD1 (5 bases). Per germline, CDR1 MNHNY and CDR2 SVGAGI (reference sequence). The CDR3 is 14 amino acids. V lost 3 bases and J lost 4, with 12 bases in between. The CDR3 protein is CASSYRRDSYGYTF. Here the CDR3 DNA reads TGTGCCAGCAGTTATCGCAGGGATTCCTATGGCTACACCTTC.

Concerning this clone itself: The sample carries other DNA sequences with the same CDR3. This chain links TRBV4-1 with TRBJ1-2, with 11 positions matching TRBD1. Unmatched junction bases numbered 5, after V lost 3 bases and J lost 5 bases. CDR1 and CDR2 from the germline V gene are MGHRA and YSYEKL. This CDR3 contains 15 residues. CDR3: CASSQGTGGGYGYTF. CDR3 DNA: TGCGCCAGCAGCCAGGGGACAGGGGGTGGGTATGGCTACACCTTC.

The gene calls are TRBV5-1 and TRBJ2-3; D is possibly TRBD2 (6 bases). This CDR3 comprises 15 residues. Germline V lookup: CDR1 SGHRS, CDR2 YFSETQ. Trimming left V 2 bases short and J 2 bases short, with 12 bases between. The CDR3 DNA follows: TGCGCCAGCAGCTTTAGCGGATCTTCCACAGATACGCAGTATTTT. As protein: CASSFSGSSTDTQYF.

The chain joins TRBV5-4 to TRBJ1-3; a weak D match, TRBD1 (6 bases). The CDR3 totals 16 residues. Per germline, CDR1 SGHNT and CDR2 YYREEE (reference sequence). V dropped 4 bases and J dropped 0 bases, with 14 bases sitting between them. CDR3 region: CASSIGQPRSGNTIYF. For the CDR3, the DNA is TGTGCCAGCAGCATAGGACAGCCCCGCTCTGGAAACACCATATATTTT. Using reference TRBV5-4 and TRBJ1-3 for the parts outside the CDR3, the full variable domain is ETGVTQSPTHLIKTRGQQVTLRCSSQSGHNTVSWYQQALGQGPQFIFQYYREEENGRGNFPPRFSGLQFPNYSSELNVNALELDDSALYLCASSIGQPRSGNTIYFGEGSWLTVV.

A note on this clone: The junction differs from germline at one of its ends, possibly a read error. This CDR3 reads CSSSFGLYGYTF. The CDR3 coding sequence is TGTTCCAGCAGCTTCGGTCTCTATGGCTACACCTTC. The chain recombines TRBV7-9 with TRBJ1-2; D gene ambiguous. The CDR3 totals 12 residues. The germline gives CDR1 SEHNR, CDR2 FQNEAQ (reference sequence).

The V call is TRBV9, the J call TRBJ1-2, with no clear D. The CDR3 sequence is 15 residues long. Germline CDR1 reads SGDLS; CDR2 reads YYNGEE. Trimming took off 0 bases at V and 4 bases at J, with 13 bases between the two ends. This CDR3 is CASSVDSGPVYGYTF. CDR3 nucleotide sequence: TGTGCCAGCAGCGTAGACTCTGGTCCCGTCTATGGCTACACCTTC.

As to this clone: The junction differs from germline at one of its ends, possibly a read error. The gene calls are TRBV7-9 and TRBJ2-7; 10 bases line up with TRBD1. Germline assignment: CDR1 SEHNR and CDR2 FQNEAQ (reference sequence). The CDR3 length is 16 residues. The CDR3 here is CSSSLVSSTGGEEQYF. The CDR3 DNA is TGTTCCAGCAGCTTAGTATCCTCGACAGGGGGCGAAGAGCAGTACTTC.

The chain links TRBV5-6 to TRBJ2-7, with 8 bases lining up with TRBD1. Germline lookup yields CDR1 SGHDT and CDR2 YYEEEE. This CDR3 is 16 amino acids long. The V gene end was trimmed by 2 bases and the J gene end by 2 bases; junction bases not matched to a gene: 9. The CDR3 nucleotides are TGTGCCAGCAGCTTTGGACAGGGTTACTCAACCTACGAGCAGTACTTC. It translates to CASSFGQGYSTYEQYF.